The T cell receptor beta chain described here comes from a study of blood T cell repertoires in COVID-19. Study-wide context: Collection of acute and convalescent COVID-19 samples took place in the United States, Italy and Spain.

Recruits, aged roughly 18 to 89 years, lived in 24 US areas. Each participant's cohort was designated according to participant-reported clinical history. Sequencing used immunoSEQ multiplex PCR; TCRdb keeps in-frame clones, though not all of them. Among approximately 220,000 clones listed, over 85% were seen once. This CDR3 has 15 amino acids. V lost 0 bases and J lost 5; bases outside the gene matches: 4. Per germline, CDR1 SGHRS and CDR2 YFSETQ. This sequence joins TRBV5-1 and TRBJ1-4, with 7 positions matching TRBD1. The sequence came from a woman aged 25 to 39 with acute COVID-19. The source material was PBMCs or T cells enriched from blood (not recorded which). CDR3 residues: CASSLVGQANEKLFF. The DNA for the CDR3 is TGCGCCAGCAGCTTGGTAGGACAGGCCAATGAAAAACTGTTTTTT.